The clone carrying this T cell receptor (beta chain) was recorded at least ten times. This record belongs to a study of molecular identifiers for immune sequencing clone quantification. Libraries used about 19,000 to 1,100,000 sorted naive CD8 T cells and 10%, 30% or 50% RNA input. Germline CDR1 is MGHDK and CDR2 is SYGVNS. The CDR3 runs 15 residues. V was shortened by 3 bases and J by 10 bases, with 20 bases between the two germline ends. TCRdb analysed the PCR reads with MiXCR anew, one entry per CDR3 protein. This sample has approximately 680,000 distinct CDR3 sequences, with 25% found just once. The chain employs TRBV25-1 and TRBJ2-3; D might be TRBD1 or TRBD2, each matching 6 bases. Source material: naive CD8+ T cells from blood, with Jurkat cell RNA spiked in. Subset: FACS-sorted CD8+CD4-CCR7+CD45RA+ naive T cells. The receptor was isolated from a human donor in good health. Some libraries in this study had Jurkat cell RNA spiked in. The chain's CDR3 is CASSERDINELAQYF. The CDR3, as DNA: TGTGCCAGCAGTGAGCGGGACATCAATGAGTTAGCGCAGTATTTT.